This T cell receptor beta chain was recovered during a study of blood T cell repertoires in COVID-19. Across the study: The study drew acute and convalescent COVID-19 samples from the United States, Italy and Spain. Sample material is recorded as cDNA or gDNA derived from T cells, B-cell-depleted T cells, or PBMCs.

This CDR3 spans 15 amino acids. Germline CDR1 reads MNHEY; CDR2 reads SVGAGI. V shed 8 bases, J shed 2 bases, and the junction held 4 bases outside the gene matches. Original analysis: Cell counts per sample came from amplifying reference gene primers. Profiling relied on immunoSEQ multiplex PCR, and the TCRdb table lists in-frame clones only, not all of them. That table supplies the V and J calls and clone size; D and trimming were determined from the DNA. The data show about 180,000 clones, roughly 82% seen once. Recovery meant two consecutive negative NP/OP PCR tests, professional clearance, or resolved symptoms.

The V call is TRBV6-5, the J call TRBJ1-4; TRBD1 matches 11 bases. The sequenced sample was PBMCs or T cells enriched from blood (not recorded which). This TCR was sampled from a man between 45 and 60 years old who had recovered from COVID-19. DNA of the CDR3: TGTGCCAGCGGCCGGACAGGGGGCACTAATGAAAAACTGTTTTTT. The encoded protein is CASGRTGGTNEKLFF.